These 23 T cell receptor beta chains were all obtained from the same sample, sequenced in a study of cytomegalovirus exposure and HLA in healthy donors. Researchers ran the PCR with 60 Vbeta and 13 Jbeta primers. Clones were sequenced by immunoSEQ multiplex PCR, and TCRdb holds only the in-frame ones, with some missing. Its clone listing holds under 100,000 clones. The sequenced sample consisted of PBMCs. Source of these receptors: a man aged 25-40 years in good health and CMV-seronegative.

The chain is built from TRBV7-6 and TRBJ2-2, with 9 bases matching TRBD1. V lost 5 bases, J lost 4 bases, and 8 bases stayed unmatched. CDR3 length: 16 residues. Germline V gene lookup returns CDR1 SGHVS and CDR2 FNYEAQ. The CDR3 region is CASSQQGAGSTGELFF. The CDR3 DNA reads TGTGCCAGCAGCCAACAGGGGGCAGGGAGCACCGGGGAGCTGTTTTTT.

V usage is TRBV30 and J usage is TRBJ1-1; 9 bases are shared with TRBD1. The CDR3 runs 15 residues. CDR1 and CDR2 (germline): GTSNPN, SVGIG (reference sequence). The V segment lost 3 bases and the J segment 0 bases; nucleotides outside the gene matches: 5. CDR3 in DNA: TGTGCCTGGAGCTACAGGGGGCTTATGAACACTGAAGCTTTCTTT. Protein: CAWSYRGLMNTEAFF.

This chain joins TRBV28 and TRBJ2-7; TRBD2 agrees at 7 bases. The trim removed 5 bases at V and 1 base at J, leaving 14 bases unmatched. There are 17 residues in the CDR3. Germline V gene data show CDR1 as MDHEN and CDR2 as SYDVKM. The DNA of the CDR3 is TGTGCCAGCAGTCCCTCCCCGGGTGGGGGGGGATCCTACGAGCAGTACTTC. Translating it yields CASSPSPGGGGSYEQYF. Full variable domain (missing parts from reference TRBV28 and TRBJ2-7): DVKVTQSSRYLVKRTGEKVFLECVQDMDHENMFWYRQDPGLGLRLIYFSYDVKMKEKGDIPEGYSVSREKKERFSLILESASTNQTSMYLCASSPSPGGGGSYEQYFGPGTRLTVT.

The V gene is TRBV19, the J gene TRBJ2-1; D perhaps matches TRBD1 (5 bases). V lost 8 bases and J lost 2, with 7 bases in between. Germline V gene lookup returns CDR1 LNHDA and CDR2 SQIVND (reference sequence). The CDR3 runs to 12 residues. The CDR3 is CASGAPYNEQFF. The CDR3 DNA reads TGTGCCAGTGGGGCCCCCTACAATGAGCAGTTCTTC.

The V and J genes are TRBV2 and TRBJ2-3; 11 bases are a match to TRBD2. Germline assignment: CDR1 SNHLY and CDR2 FYNNEI. After removal of 6 bases from V and 0 bases from J, the junction contained 5 bases not matched to a gene. This CDR3 is built from 16 residues. The CDR3 coding sequence is TGTGCCAGCAGAGCCCGGACTAGCGGGAGCACAGATACGCAGTATTTT. Protein: CASRARTSGSTDTQYF. Full variable domain (outside the CDR3, taken from reference TRBV2 and TRBJ2-3): EPEVTQTPSHQVTQMGQEVILRCVPISNHLYFYWYRQILGQKVEFLVSFYNNEISEKSEIFDDQFSVERPDGSNFTLKIRSTKLEDSAMYFCASRARTSGSTDTQYFGPGTRLTVL.

The gene calls are TRBV18 and TRBJ1-3, with a weak D call TRBD1 (6 bases). CDR1 is KGHSH, CDR2 LQKENI, per germline. Trimming pared 5 bases from V and 0 bases from J, leaving 11 bases between. The CDR3 sequence is 15 residues long. CDR3 in amino acids: CASSSLRGSGNTIYF. The CDR3 DNA reads as TGTGCCAGCTCATCGCTCAGGGGCTCTGGAAACACCATATATTTT.

This chain joins TRBV9 and TRBJ2-7; D gene uncertain. Germline V gives CDR1 SGDLS, CDR2 YYNGEE. The V end lost 0 bases, the J end lost 4 bases, and 11 bases lay between the germline ends. The CDR3 totals 14 residues. For the CDR3, the DNA is TGTGCCAGCAGCGTAGGAGGTGGGTTTTACGAGCAGTACTTC. Its protein is CASSVGGGFYEQYF.

The J gene is TRBJ1-2, the V gene TRBV4-3; D unclear. From germline, CDR1 is LGHNA and CDR2 YSLEER. The CDR3 sequence is 15 residues long. V gave up 4 bases and J gave up 4 bases, with 16 bases separating them. DNA for the CDR3: TGCGCCAGCAGCCTTTTAACCGGACTTTCCTATGGCTACACCTTC. It codes for CASSLLTGLSYGYTF.

This chain joins TRBV7-9 and TRBJ2-1; TRBD2 agrees at 9 bases. Looked up from germline, CDR1 is SEHNR and CDR2 is FQNEAQ (reference sequence). V lost 2 bases and J lost 1; bases outside the gene matches: 9. The CDR3 has 18 residues. CDR3 protein: CASSLRGQSGRSYNEQFF. CDR3 bases: TGTGCCAGCAGCTTAAGAGGACAGAGCGGGAGGTCCTACAATGAGCAGTTCTTC.

The gene calls are TRBV7-6 and TRBJ2-3, with TRBD2 matching 11 bases. Germline CDR1 SGHVS, CDR2 FNYEAQ. V lost 4 bases to trimming and J lost 4 bases; unmatched junction nucleotides: 7. This CDR3 is 16 amino acids long. In nucleotides, the CDR3 is TGTGCCAGCAGCTCACAACTAGCGGGAGCACCAGATACGCAGTATTTT. Protein sequence: CASSSQLAGAPDTQYF.

The J gene is TRBJ2-1, the V gene TRBV6-5; 9 nucleotides match TRBD2. The CDR3 covers 16 residues. J lost 2 bases, V lost 0 bases, and 2 bases had no gene match. Per germline, CDR1 MNHEY and CDR2 SVGAGI. CDR3: CASSYSAGGTYNEQFF. The CDR3 DNA is TGTGCCAGCAGTTACTCTGCGGGAGGGACCTACAATGAGCAGTTCTTC.

J is TRBJ1-2 and V is TRBV6-1; 9 bases are a match to TRBD1. Germline V gives CDR1 MNHNS, CDR2 SASEGT. V gave up 5 bases and J gave up 4 bases; unmatched junction bases: 5. The CDR3 loop spans 14 amino acids. CDR3 DNA: TGTGCCAGCAGTTTAGGGACAGGGTCCTATGGCTACACCTTC. This gives the protein CASSLGTGSYGYTF.

The chain is built from TRBV18 and TRBJ1-2; D call uncertain. The V and J ends lost 2 bases and 4 bases respectively, with 11 bases between them. This CDR3 is built from 14 residues. Germline CDR1 and CDR2: KGHSH and LQKENI. In DNA, the CDR3 is TGTGCCAGCTCACCAGATCGACTTCGCTATGGCTACACCTTC. Protein sequence: CASSPDRLRYGYTF.

CDR3 protein: CASSLAWDTRNYGYTF. The CDR3 DNA reads as TGCGCCAGCAGCTTGGCCTGGGACACGAGGAACTATGGCTACACCTTC. The chain links TRBV5-1 to TRBJ1-2; D might be TRBD1 (6 bases). The CDR3 extends over 16 amino acids. The V end lost 0 bases, the J end lost 2 bases, and 14 bases lay between the germline ends. In germline, CDR1 is SGHRS, CDR2 YFSETQ.

J is TRBJ1-4 and V is TRBV29-1; perhaps TRBD1 as D (6 bases). V was shortened by 4 bases and J by 8 bases, with 8 bases between the two germline ends. Germline CDR1 reads SQVTM; CDR2 reads ANQGSEA. The CDR3 extends over 11 amino acids. The CDR3: CSVGTVEKLFF. DNA of the CDR3: TGCAGCGTTGGGACAGTAGAAAAACTGTTTTTT.

The chain links TRBV7-6 to TRBJ2-3; D gene unclear. Germline V gene data show CDR1 as SGHVS and CDR2 as FNYEAQ. CDR3 length: 14 amino acids. The ends were cut back, 1 base at V and 2 bases at J, with 7 bases in the middle. CDR3: CASSLGRNTDTQYF. CDR3 nucleotide sequence: TGTGCCAGCAGCTTAGGGCGGAACACAGATACGCAGTATTTT.

The chain uses TRBV4-2 and TRBJ1-3; D is unclear. V was clipped by 1 base and J by 2 bases, with 15 bases between them. Germline V gene lookup returns CDR1 LGHNA and CDR2 YNFKEQ. The CDR3 consists of 17 residues. CDR3 sequence: CASSQGVEVLAGNTIYF. CDR3 DNA sequence: TGTGCCAGCAGCCAAGGGGTGGAGGTCCTGGCTGGAAACACCATATATTTT.

This chain joins TRBV28 and TRBJ2-5; 14 bases agree with TRBD2. The CDR3 contains 16 residues. J lost 3 bases, V lost 5 bases, and 5 bases had no gene match. Germline CDR1 and CDR2: MDHEN and SYDVKM. The CDR3 coding sequence is TGTGCCAGCAGTGTCGGGACTAGCGGGAGTGAAGAGACCCAGTACTTC. This sequence encodes CASSVGTSGSEETQYF.

The gene calls are TRBV18 and TRBJ1-5; D not resolved. This CDR3 contains 15 residues. The V and J ends lost 6 bases and 2 bases respectively, with 14 bases between them. Germline V gene data show CDR1 as KGHSH and CDR2 as LQKENI. The CDR3 loop is CASSPPGFGNQPQHF. The DNA for the CDR3 is TGTGCCAGCTCCCCCCCGGGGTTTGGCAATCAGCCCCAGCATTTT.

The rearrangement joins TRBV4-1 to TRBJ1-5; D uncertain. Trimming took off 0 bases at V and 0 bases at J, with 9 bases between the two ends. CDR1 and CDR2 (germline): MGHRA, YSYEKL. This CDR3 contains 16 residues. CDR3 sequence reads: CASSQEGGHSNQPQHF. CDR3 sequence (DNA): TGCGCCAGCAGCCAAGAGGGCGGGCATAGCAATCAGCCCCAGCATTTT.

The chain uses TRBV27 and TRBJ1-1; D may be TRBD1 (6 bases). Per germline, CDR1 MNHEY and CDR2 SMNVEV (reference sequence). V lost 2 bases to trimming and J lost 0 bases, with 10 bases between them. The CDR3 has 15 residues. The CDR3 protein is CASSLVGAVNTEAFF. DNA for the CDR3: TGTGCCAGCAGTTTAGTGGGGGCGGTGAACACTGAAGCTTTCTTT.

The chain couples TRBV5-1 to TRBJ1-6; tentatively, D is TRBD1 (6 bases). V gave up 0 bases and J gave up 9 bases, with 10 bases separating them. Germline values: CDR1 SGHRS, CDR2 YFSETQ. The CDR3 sequence is 14 residues long. CDR3 bases: TGCGCCAGCAGCTTGGGGGACATCAGTTCACCCCTCCACTTT. Protein product: CASSLGDISSPLHF.

J is TRBJ2-3 and V is TRBV12-5; TRBD2 matches 13 bases. The CDR3 is 16 residues long. Trimming at V came to 5 bases and at J to 5 bases, leaving 7 bases not matched to a gene. The germline V gene encodes CDR1 LGHNT and CDR2 FRNRAP. The CDR3 sequence: CASGAGTSGNIDTQYF. CDR3 in DNA: TGTGCTAGTGGTGCCGGGACTAGCGGGAATATAGATACGCAGTATTTT.